One sample yielded the 6 T cell receptor beta chains listed below, sequenced in a study of shared clonotypes between healthy human individuals. The repertoire was sequenced with immunoSEQ multiplex PCR; TCRdb's copy has only in-frame clones and lacks some. The sample holds approximately 100,000 clones, 65% to 75% seen once. The specimen sequenced was memory CD8+ T cells sorted from blood. Sample subset: CD45RO+ cells pooled with CCR7-negative TemRA cells. These TCRs come from a woman aged 25 to 39 in good health.

This chain connects TRBV5-1 to TRBJ2-7; D is unclear. The CDR3 spans 14 residues. V lost 0 bases to trimming and J lost 2 bases, with 9 bases between them. The germline gives CDR1 SGHRS, CDR2 YFSETQ. CDR3 bases: TGCGCCAGCAGCTTGGCGGTTTTAGCCTACGAGCAGTACTTC. Its translation is CASSLAVLAYEQYF.

The V call is TRBV28, the J call TRBJ2-1, with a tentative D call TRBD1 (5 bases). Looked up from germline, CDR1 is MDHEN and CDR2 is SYDVKM. Trimming stripped 5 bases from V and 3 bases from J, with 17 bases between. This CDR3 has 16 amino acids. Here the CDR3 DNA reads TGTGCCAGCAGTCCCTGGGGCTGGCAGAGCTACAATGAGCAGTTCTTC. Protein sequence: CASSPWGWQSYNEQFF. Based on the CDR3 plus reference TRBV28 and TRBJ2-1, the full variable domain is DVKVTQSSRYLVKRTGEKVFLECVQDMDHENMFWYRQDPGLGLRLIYFSYDVKMKEKGDIPEGYSVSREKKERFSLILESASTNQTSMYLCASSPWGWQSYNEQFFGPGTRLTVL.

The genes are TRBV21-1 and TRBJ2-3; the table gives TRBD1 as D, unverified against the DNA. TRBV21-1 is deemed a pseudogene. The CDR3 length is 16 residues. The CDR3 region is CASSPGDEERADTQYF. The DNA for the CDR3 is TGTGCCAGCAGCCCAGGGGACGAGGAGAGGGCAGATACGCAGTATTTT.

This clone came up once. V usage is TRBV14 and J usage is TRBJ1-1; D call uncertain. The ends were cut back, 0 bases at V and 1 base at J, with 9 bases in the middle. The CDR3 runs 15 residues. Per the germline V gene, CDR1 is SGHDN and CDR2 is FVKESK. In nucleotides, the CDR3 is TGTGCCAGCAGCCAAGATAGCCGGCAGAACACTGAAGCTTTCTTT. Encoded protein: CASSQDSRQNTEAFF. The full variable domain, completed using reference TRBV14 and TRBJ1-1, is EAGVTQFPSHSVIEKGQTVTLRCDPISGHDNLYWYRRVMGKEIKFLLHFVKESKQDESGMPNNRFLAERTGGTYSTLKVQPAELEDSGVYFCASSQDSRQNTEAFFGQGTRLTVV.

The genes are TRBV14 and TRBJ2-7; tentative D call: TRBD1 (6 bases). Between the trimmed V and J ends, which lost 1 base and 5 bases, there was a span of 15 bases. CDR3 length: 15 amino acids. CDR1 is SGHDN, CDR2 FVKESK, per germline. The CDR3 region has the DNA TGTGCCAGCAGCCAAGTAGGTACAGGGAGCGACGAGCAGTACTTC. Protein product: CASSQVGTGSDEQYF.

This sequence joins TRBV7-9 and TRBJ2-1, with 9 bases matching TRBD2. There are 16 residues in the CDR3. The junction had 11 bases not matched to a gene; V was cut back by 5 bases and J by 6 bases. Per the germline V gene, CDR1 is SEHNR and CDR2 is FQNEAQ (reference sequence). CDR3 in DNA: TGTGCCAGCAGCGGGGGACTAGCTAGAACAGGCAATGAGCAGTTCTTC. Protein product: CASSGGLARTGNEQFF.